Below are 6 T cell receptor beta chains sequenced from a single sample in a study of blood T cell repertoires in COVID-19 (dated by TCRdb to between 2020 and 2021). Library preparation was by the immunoSEQ multiplex PCR assay. Imported from immuneACCESS, the table was reduced by TCRdb to in-frame sequences with V and J called. These copies leave out some clones; in studies compared against another copy, an unresolved V gene accounts for under half, and the cause of the remainder is not known. A total of 250,000 to 350,000 clones appear in this sample, around 87% of them only once. The ten largest account for roughly 2.1% of the sample. Sequencing was performed on peripheral blood. These receptors were collected from a woman aged 25 to 39 who had recovered from COVID-19.

The CDR3 loop reads CASSPGQSNTEAFF. CDR3 bases: TGCGCCAGCAGCCCGGGACAGTCAAACACTGAAGCTTTCTTT. V usage is TRBV5-1 and J usage is TRBJ1-1, with 7 bases fitting TRBD1. Germline CDR1 SGHRS, CDR2 YFSETQ. Trimming removed 4 bases from V and 2 bases from J; junction bases left unmatched: 5. This CDR3 spans 14 amino acids.

To note about this clone: An end of the junction does not agree with germline; a read error may underlie this. V gene TRBV11-3 combines with J gene TRBJ2-1, with a tentative D call TRBD1 (5 bases). CDR1 is SGHNT, CDR2 YENEEA, per germline. The CDR3 is 11 residues long. CDR3 sequence reads: CASSADKEQFF. CDR3 nucleotides: TGTGCCAGCAGCGCGGACAAAGAGCAGTTCTTC.

V and J are TRBV13 and TRBJ2-3; D perhaps matches TRBD1 (6 bases). Germline CDR1 and CDR2: PRHDT and FYEKMQ (reference sequence). The CDR3 totals 12 residues. The V end lost 5 bases, the J end lost 6 bases, and 9 bases lay between the germline ends. The CDR3, as DNA: TGTGCCAGCAGCGCAGGGGCCGATACGCAGTATTTT. As protein: CASSAGADTQYF.

This clone showed up just a few times. The chain uses TRBV27 and TRBJ1-2; tentative D call: TRBD1 (6 bases). CDR3 length: 14 residues. Germline CDR1 MNHEY, CDR2 SMNVEV (reference sequence). V was cut by 8 bases and J by 4 bases, with 17 bases left in between. The CDR3 reads CASSHLTGSYGYTF. The CDR3 region has the DNA TGTGCCAGCTCCCATCTGACAGGTTCCTATGGCTACACCTTC.

The chain joins TRBV7-8 to TRBJ1-6; D may be TRBD1 (6 bases). V lost 1 base to trimming and J lost 7 bases, with 17 bases between them. Germline V gene lookup returns CDR1 SGHVS and CDR2 FQNEAQ. The CDR3 runs to 17 residues. CDR3 DNA: TGTGCCAGCAGCTTAGTGTCCCCGAAACAGGGCAATTCACCCCTCCACTTT. Its protein is CASSLVSPKQGNSPLHF.

The chain recombines TRBV3-1 (or the pseudogene TRBV3-2) with TRBJ1-5; D gene ambiguous. This CDR3 has 12 residues. Germline V gene lookup returns CDR1 LGHDT and CDR2 YNNKEL (reference sequence). Trimming shortened V by 1 base and J by 15 bases, and 13 bases separated the two germline ends. The CDR3 region has the DNA TGTGCCAGCAGCCAAGGTCCAGGTCTCGTGCATTTT. It is translated as CASSQGPGLVHF.